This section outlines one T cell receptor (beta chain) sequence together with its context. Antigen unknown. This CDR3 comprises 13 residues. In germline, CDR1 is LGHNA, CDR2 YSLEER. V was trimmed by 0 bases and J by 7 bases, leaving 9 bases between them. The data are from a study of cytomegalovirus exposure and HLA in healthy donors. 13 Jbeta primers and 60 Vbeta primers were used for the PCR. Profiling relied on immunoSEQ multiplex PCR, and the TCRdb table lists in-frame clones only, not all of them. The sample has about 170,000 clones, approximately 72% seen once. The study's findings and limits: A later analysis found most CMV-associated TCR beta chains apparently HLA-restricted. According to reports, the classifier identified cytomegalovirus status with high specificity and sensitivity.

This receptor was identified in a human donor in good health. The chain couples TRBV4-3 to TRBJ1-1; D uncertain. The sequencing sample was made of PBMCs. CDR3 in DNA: TGCGCCAGCAGCCAAGATGGCCGAGGTGAAGCTTTCTTT. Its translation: CASSQDGRGEAFF.